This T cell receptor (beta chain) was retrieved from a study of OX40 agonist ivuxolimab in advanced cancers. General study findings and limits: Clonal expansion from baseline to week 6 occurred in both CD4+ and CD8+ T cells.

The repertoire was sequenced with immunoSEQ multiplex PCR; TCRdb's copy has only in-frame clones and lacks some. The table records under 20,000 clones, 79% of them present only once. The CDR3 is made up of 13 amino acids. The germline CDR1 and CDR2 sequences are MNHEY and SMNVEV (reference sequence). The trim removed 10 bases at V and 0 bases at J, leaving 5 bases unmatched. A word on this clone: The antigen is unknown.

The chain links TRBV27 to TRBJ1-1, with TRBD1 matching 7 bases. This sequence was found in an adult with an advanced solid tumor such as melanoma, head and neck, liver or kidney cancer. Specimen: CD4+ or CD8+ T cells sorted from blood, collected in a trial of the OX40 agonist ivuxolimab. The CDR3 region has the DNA TGTGCCATACGAACAGGGGTGAACACTGAAGCTTTCTTT. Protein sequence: CAIRTGVNTEAFF.